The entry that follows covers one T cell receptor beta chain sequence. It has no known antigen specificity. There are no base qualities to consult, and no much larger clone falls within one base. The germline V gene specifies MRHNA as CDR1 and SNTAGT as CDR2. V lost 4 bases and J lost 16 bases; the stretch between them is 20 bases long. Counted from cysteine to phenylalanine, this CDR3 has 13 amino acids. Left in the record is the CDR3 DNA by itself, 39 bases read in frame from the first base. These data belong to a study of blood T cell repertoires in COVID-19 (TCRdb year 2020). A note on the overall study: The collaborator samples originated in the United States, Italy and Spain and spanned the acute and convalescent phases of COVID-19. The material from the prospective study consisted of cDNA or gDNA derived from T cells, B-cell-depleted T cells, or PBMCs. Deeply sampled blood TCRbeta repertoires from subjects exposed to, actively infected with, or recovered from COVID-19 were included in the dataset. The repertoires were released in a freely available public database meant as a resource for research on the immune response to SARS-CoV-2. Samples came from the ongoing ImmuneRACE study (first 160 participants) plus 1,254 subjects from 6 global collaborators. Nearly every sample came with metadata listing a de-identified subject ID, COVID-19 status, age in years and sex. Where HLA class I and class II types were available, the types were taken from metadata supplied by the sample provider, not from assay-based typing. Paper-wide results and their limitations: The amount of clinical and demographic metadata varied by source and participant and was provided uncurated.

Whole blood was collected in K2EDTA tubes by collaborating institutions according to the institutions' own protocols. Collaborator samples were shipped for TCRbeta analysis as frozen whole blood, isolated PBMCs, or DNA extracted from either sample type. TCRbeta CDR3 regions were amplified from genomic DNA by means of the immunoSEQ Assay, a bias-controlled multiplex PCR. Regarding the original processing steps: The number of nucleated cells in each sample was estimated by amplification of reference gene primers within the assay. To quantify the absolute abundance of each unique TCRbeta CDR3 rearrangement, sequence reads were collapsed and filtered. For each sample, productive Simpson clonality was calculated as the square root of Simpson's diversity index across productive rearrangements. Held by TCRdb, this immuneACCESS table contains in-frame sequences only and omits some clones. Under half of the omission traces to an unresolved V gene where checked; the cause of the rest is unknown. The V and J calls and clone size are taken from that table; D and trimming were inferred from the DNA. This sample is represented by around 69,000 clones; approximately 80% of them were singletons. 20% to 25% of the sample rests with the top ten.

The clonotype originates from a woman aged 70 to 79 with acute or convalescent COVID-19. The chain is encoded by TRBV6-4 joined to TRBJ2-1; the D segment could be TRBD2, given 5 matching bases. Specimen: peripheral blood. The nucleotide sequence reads TGTGCCAGCAGTGTCCCCTCAACTCCCGCGGGTTTCTTC. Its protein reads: CASSVPSTPAGFF.